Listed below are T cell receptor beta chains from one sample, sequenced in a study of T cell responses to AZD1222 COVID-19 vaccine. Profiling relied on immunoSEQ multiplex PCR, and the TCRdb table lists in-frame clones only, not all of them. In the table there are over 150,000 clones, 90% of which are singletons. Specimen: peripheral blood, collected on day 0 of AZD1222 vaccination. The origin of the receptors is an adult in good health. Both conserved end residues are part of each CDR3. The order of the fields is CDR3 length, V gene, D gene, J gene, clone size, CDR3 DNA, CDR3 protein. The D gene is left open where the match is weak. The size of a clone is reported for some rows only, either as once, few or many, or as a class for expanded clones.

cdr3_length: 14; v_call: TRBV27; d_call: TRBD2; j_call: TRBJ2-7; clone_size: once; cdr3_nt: TGTGCCAGCAGTCCAACCGGGAGGAACTACGAGCAGTACTTC; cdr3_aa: CASSPTGRNYEQYF
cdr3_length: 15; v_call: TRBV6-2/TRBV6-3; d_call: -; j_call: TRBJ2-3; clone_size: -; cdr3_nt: TGTGCCAGCAGTTACCTGGGGGGTGGAGCAGATACGCAGTATTTT; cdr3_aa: CASSYLGGGADTQYF
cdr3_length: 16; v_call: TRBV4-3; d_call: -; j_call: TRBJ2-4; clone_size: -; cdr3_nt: TGCGCCAGCAGCCAAGTAGGAGGGGTAGCCAAAAACATTCAGTACTTC; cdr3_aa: CASSQVGGVAKNIQYF
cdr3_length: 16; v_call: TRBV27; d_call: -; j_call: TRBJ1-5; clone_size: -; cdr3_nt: TGTGCCAGCAGCCCGGAGACCAGACTTCCCGGGCGGCCCCAGCATTTT; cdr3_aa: CASSPETRLPGRPQHF
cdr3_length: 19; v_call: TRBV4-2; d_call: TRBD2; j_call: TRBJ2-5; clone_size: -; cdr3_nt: TGTGCCAGCAGCCAAGGACTCTCGACTAGCGGGGGGTTGGTGGAGACCCAGTACTTC; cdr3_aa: CASSQGLSTSGGLVETQYF
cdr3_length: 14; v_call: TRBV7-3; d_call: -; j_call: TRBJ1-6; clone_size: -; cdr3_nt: TGTGCCAGCAGCCAAGGCTCTCGGGATTCACCCCTCCACTTT; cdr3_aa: CASSQGSRDSPLHF
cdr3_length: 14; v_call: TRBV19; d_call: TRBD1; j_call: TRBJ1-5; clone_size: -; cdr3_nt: TGTGCCAGTAGTGAACAGGGGAGCAATCAGCCCCAGCATTTT; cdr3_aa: CASSEQGSNQPQHF
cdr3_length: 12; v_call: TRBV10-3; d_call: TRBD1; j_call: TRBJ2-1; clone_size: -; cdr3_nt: TGTTCTACTCGGGGACAGGGGGACGAGCAGTTCTTC; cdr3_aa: CSTRGQGDEQFF
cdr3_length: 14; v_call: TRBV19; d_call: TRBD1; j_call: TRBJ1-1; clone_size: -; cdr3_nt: TGTGCCAGCAGGACAAGGGGGCTGGGAACTGAAGCTTTCTTT; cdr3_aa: CASRTRGLGTEAFF
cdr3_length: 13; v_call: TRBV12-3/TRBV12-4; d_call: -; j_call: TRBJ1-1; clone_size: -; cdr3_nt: TGTGCCAGCAGCACAGACACGAACACTGAAGCTTTCTTT; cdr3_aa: CASSTDTNTEAFF
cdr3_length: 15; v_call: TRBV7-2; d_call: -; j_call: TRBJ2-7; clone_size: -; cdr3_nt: TGTGCCAGCAGCTTGGGGGGGGGACAGTCTAGGGAGCAGTACTTC; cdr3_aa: CASSLGGGQSREQYF
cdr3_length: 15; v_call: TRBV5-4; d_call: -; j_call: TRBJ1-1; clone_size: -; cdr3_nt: TGTGCCAGCACCCTTTTATTGGGGGCCGATACTGAAGCTTTCTTT; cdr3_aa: CASTLLLGADTEAFF
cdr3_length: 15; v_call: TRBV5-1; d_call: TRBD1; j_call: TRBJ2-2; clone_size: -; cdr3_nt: TGCGCCAGCAGAGCCCGGACAGGTGACACCGGGGAGCTGTTTTTT; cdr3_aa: CASRARTGDTGELFF
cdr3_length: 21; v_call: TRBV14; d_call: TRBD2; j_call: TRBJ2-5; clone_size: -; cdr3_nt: TGTGCCAGCAGCCTCTATAGGGGACTAGCGGGGGGCAACCTGGGCGTGGAGACCCAGTACTTC; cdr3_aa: CASSLYRGLAGGNLGVETQYF
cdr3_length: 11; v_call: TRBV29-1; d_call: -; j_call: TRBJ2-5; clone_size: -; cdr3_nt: TGCAGCGTTGAAACCCAAGAGACCCAGTACTTC; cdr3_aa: CSVETQETQYF
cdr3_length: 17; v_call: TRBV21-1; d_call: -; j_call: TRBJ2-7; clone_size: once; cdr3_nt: TGTGCCAGCAGCAAAGATACCCCGGCAGGGCGGCCCTACGAGCAGTACTTC; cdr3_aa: CASSKDTPAGRPYEQYF
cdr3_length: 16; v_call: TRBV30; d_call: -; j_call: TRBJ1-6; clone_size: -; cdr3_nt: TGTGCCTGGAGTTTAACAGGGTTGGGGGACAATTCACCCCTCCACTTT; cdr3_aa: CAWSLTGLGDNSPLHF
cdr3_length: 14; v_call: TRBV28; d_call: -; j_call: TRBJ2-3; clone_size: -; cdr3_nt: TGTGCCGGTGGGGGCGGGGGTAGCACAGATACGCAGTATTTT; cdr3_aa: CAGGGGGSTDTQYF
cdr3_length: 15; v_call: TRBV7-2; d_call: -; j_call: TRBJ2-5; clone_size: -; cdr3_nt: TGTGCCAGCAGCTTAGGAGGGACCGGCCAAGAGACCCAGTACTTC; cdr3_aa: CASSLGGTGQETQYF
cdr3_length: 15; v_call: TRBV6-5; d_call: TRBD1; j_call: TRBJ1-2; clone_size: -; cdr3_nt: TGTGCCAGCAGTTACACACTGGGACAGGACTATGGCTACACCTTC; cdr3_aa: CASSYTLGQDYGYTF
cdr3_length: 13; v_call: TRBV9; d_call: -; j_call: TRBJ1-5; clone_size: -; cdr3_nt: TGTGCCAGCAGCGTTTCTGGGAATCAGCCCCAGCATTTT; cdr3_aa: CASSVSGNQPQHF
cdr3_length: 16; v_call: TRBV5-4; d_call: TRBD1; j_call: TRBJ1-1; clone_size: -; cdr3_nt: TGTGCCAGCAGCTTTGGGGGGGGACAGGGGAACACTGAAGCTTTCTTT; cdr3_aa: CASSFGGGQGNTEAFF
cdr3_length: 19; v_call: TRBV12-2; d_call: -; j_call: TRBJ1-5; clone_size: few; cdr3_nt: TGTGCAAGTCGCTTAGACTTGATTGGGACAGCTGGTGGAAATCAGCCCCAGCATTTT; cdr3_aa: CASRLDLIGTAGGNQPQHF
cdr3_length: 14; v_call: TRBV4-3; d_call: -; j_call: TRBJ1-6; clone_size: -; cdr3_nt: TGCGCCAGCAGCCAAGTGGCATTTAATTCACCCCTCCACTTT; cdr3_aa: CASSQVAFNSPLHF
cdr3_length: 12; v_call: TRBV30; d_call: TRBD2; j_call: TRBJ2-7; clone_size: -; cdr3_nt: TGTGCCTGGGCGGGGGGGCCCTACGAGCAGTACTTC; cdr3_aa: CAWAGGPYEQYF
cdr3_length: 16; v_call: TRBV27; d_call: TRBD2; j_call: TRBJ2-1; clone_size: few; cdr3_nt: TGTGCCAGCAGTGGAGGACTAGCGGGGCCCCCGAATGAGCAGTTCTTC; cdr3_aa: CASSGGLAGPPNEQFF